This T cell receptor beta chain was identified in a study of tumor-infiltrating lymphocytes in primary liver carcinoma. Constant-region priming of about 500 ng total RNA yielded TCR beta cDNA. Slightly modified ARM-PCR served as the procedure for the TCR beta libraries. These libraries came from three rounds of nested multiplex PCR. Running 10 cycles apiece, the first two PCR rounds relied on TRBV1-TRBV30 forward primers together with a C-beta reverse primer. MiXCR, applied by TCRdb to the multiplex PCR reads, yields one record per CDR3 protein. The repertoire has 320,000 or so distinct CDR3 sequences, more than 55% of them found once; the top ten carry roughly 8.9%. CDR1 and CDR2 from the germline V gene are SGHVS and FQNEAQ. The CDR3 is 14 residues long. Unsorted whole blood supplied the RNA, and germline DNA was extracted too. In the case of this clonotype: The junction departs from germline at one end; a sequencing error may be responsible.

V gene TRBV7-8 combines with J gene TRBJ1-5; the D is unclear. The sequenced sample was peripheral blood. The clonotype comes from a man between 35 and 55 years old with primary liver carcinoma and hepatitis B virus infection. The chain's CDR3 is CTSSLAAGLPPQHF. CDR3 nucleotide sequence: TGTACCAGCAGCTTAGCGGCGGGGTTGCCGCCCCAGCATTTT. The full variable domain, rest sourced from reference TRBV7-8 and TRBJ1-5, is GAGVSQSPRYKVAKRGQDVALRCDPISGHVSLFWYQQALGQGPEFLTYFQNEAQLDKSGLPSDRFFAERPEGSVSTLKIQRTQQEDSAVYLCTSSLAAGLPPQHFGDGTRLSIL.